This is a list of T cell receptor beta chains from one sample in a study of post-analysis software for immune sequencing data. Each CDR3 protein gets one entry after TCRdb re-called the PCR reads with MiXCR. The table has some 700,000 distinct CDR3 sequences, 59% seen once. Sequenced input: blood. The receptors were gathered from a girl aged 2 to 10 with multiple sclerosis. Each CDR3 is given with its conserved first and last residue. A D gene is named only where the DNA matches it firmly. Part of the rows lack a size; the others show once, few, many or a class for expanded clones.

abundance	v_gene	j_gene	d_gene	CDR3aa	CDR3nt
few	TRBV20-1	TRBJ2-1	-	CSASRGASYNEQFF	TGCAGTGCTAGTCGGGGGGCTTCCTACAATGAGCAGTTCTTC
-	TRBV29-1	TRBJ2-3	-	CSVGGHPDTQYF	TGCAGCGTTGGGGGGCACCCAGATACGCAGTATTTT
-	TRBV5-1	TRBJ2-1	TRBD2	CASSSEGVAGYNEQFF	TGCGCCAGCAGCTCGGAGGGGGTAGCGGGGTACAATGAGCAGTTCTTC
-	TRBV6-1	TRBJ2-7	TRBD1	CASSEEYRGPEQYF	TGTGCCAGCAGTGAAGAGTACAGGGGACCCGAGCAGTACTTC
-	TRBV20-1	TRBJ2-7	-	CSARGRTPSNSYEQYF	TGCAGTGCTAGAGGAAGGACTCCCTCTAACTCCTACGAGCAGTACTTC
-	TRBV27	TRBJ2-7	-	CASSPRAQAYEQYF	TGTGCCAGCAGTCCTCGGGCACAGGCCTACGAGCAGTACTTC
-	TRBV2	TRBJ1-2	-	CASSEAGAYGYTF	TGTGCCAGCAGTGAAGCAGGGGCCTATGGCTACACCTTC
-	TRBV20-1	TRBJ2-5	-	CSARDVETQYF	TGCAGTGCTAGAGATGTAGAGACCCAGTACTTC
-	TRBV7-8	TRBJ2-5	-	CASSLFRGPRETQYF	TGTGCCAGCAGCTTATTCCGTGGGCCCCGGGAGACCCAGTACTTC
-	TRBV12-3/TRBV12-4	TRBJ2-6	-	CASSLSRAGANVLTF	TGTGCCAGCAGTTTGAGCAGAGCTGGGGCCAACGTCCTGACTTTC
-	TRBV5-1	TRBJ2-5	-	CASSPGDSETQYF	TGCGCCAGCAGCCCGGGGGACAGCGAGACCCAGTACTTC
-	TRBV6-6	TRBJ1-2	TRBD1	CASSDSDRGLGGYTF	TGTGCCAGCAGTGACTCGGACAGGGGGCTGGGAGGCTACACCTTC
-	TRBV7-9	TRBJ1-5	TRBD1	CASSLTGGTGQPQHF	TGTGCCAGCAGCTTAACGGGTGGGACAGGGCAGCCCCAGCATTTT
-	TRBV5-1	TRBJ2-6	-	CASSPSVLSGANVLTF	TGCGCCAGCAGTCCAAGCGTCCTCTCTGGGGCCAACGTCCTGACTTTC
-	TRBV20-1	TRBJ2-5	TRBD2	CSARAGTRVEETQYF	TGCAGTGCTAGAGCCGGGACTAGGGTTGAAGAGACCCAGTACTTC
few	TRBV29-1	TRBJ2-7	TRBD1	CSVEKGTVGDEQYF	TGCAGCGTTGAAAAAGGGACAGTTGGGGACGAGCAGTACTTC
-	TRBV29-1	TRBJ1-2	-	CSVDTNNYGYTF	TGCAGCGTCGACACCAATAACTATGGCTACACCTTC
-	TRBV7-9	TRBJ2-5	TRBD2	CASSRGLAGNWETQYF	TGTGCCAGCAGCCGAGGACTAGCGGGTAACTGGGAGACCCAGTACTTC
-	TRBV6-2/TRBV6-3	TRBJ2-7	TRBD2	CASSALLSAGGQYF	TGTGCCAGCAGCGCACTTCTCTCAGCGGGGGGGCAGTACTTC
few	TRBV5-1	TRBJ2-1	-	CASSLWTIYNEQFF	TGCGCCAGCAGCTTGTGGACTATCTACAATGAGCAGTTCTTC
-	TRBV6-2/TRBV6-3	TRBJ2-2	-	CASRVTISGELFF	TGTGCCAGCCGGGTTACAATTTCCGGGGAGCTGTTTTTT
few	TRBV6-5	TRBJ2-7	TRBD1	CASSYSGQGHEQYF	TGTGCCAGCAGTTACTCCGGACAGGGGCACGAGCAGTACTTC
-	TRBV20-1	TRBJ2-2	TRBD2	CSARVPTSGSPTGELFF	TGCAGTGCTAGAGTTCCGACTAGCGGGAGCCCAACCGGGGAGCTGTTTTTT
-	TRBV20-1	TRBJ2-1	-	CSAGILGNEQFF	TGCAGTGCTGGGATCCTGGGCAATGAGCAGTTCTTC
few	TRBV29-1	TRBJ2-7	TRBD1	CSVWDRGTEQYF	TGCAGCGTTTGGGACAGGGGCACCGAGCAGTACTTC
-	TRBV27	TRBJ2-5	-	CASSFSWGRGETQYF	TGTGCCAGCAGTTTCAGCTGGGGGCGGGGTGAGACCCAGTACTTC
few	TRBV11-2	TRBJ2-1	TRBD1	CASSLTGGATWNEQFF	TGTGCCAGCAGCTTAACAGGGGGCGCTACGTGGAATGAGCAGTTCTTC
-	TRBV15	TRBJ1-1	-	CATSLPSSNTEAFF	TGTGCCACCTCTCTTCCTTCATCGAACACTGAAGCTTTCTTT
-	TRBV7-9	TRBJ2-5	TRBD1	CASSPPMRGLMETQYF	TGTGCCAGCAGCCCCCCTATGAGGGGGCTTATGGAGACCCAGTACTTC
few	TRBV7-2	TRBJ1-4	-	CASSLGSGANEKLFF	TGTGCCAGCAGCTTAGGGTCAGGGGCTAATGAAAAACTGTTTTTT
-	TRBV7-6	TRBJ2-4	-	CASSPTVGAPKNIQYF	TGTGCCAGCAGCCCAACGGTCGGGGCTCCCAAAAACATTCAGTACTTC
few	TRBV29-1	TRBJ1-2	TRBD1	CSVEPQGASYGYTF	TGCAGCGTTGAACCCCAGGGGGCAAGCTATGGCTACACCTTC
-	TRBV7-9	TRBJ2-1	TRBD2	CASSLGQAGGPREQFF	TGTGCCAGCAGCTTAGGTCAAGCGGGGGGGCCCCGGGAGCAGTTCTTC
-	TRBV12-3/TRBV12-4	TRBJ2-3	TRBD2	CASRSILAGGSGDTRYF	TGTGCCAGCCGCTCTATTCTAGCGGGGGGGAGTGGGGATACGCGGTATTTT
-	TRBV6-6	TRBJ2-3	-	CASSYARRRDTQYF	TGTGCCAGCAGTTACGCCAGAAGGCGAGATACGCAGTATTTT
few	TRBV29-1	TRBJ2-1	TRBD1	CSVQGIVSEQFF	TGCAGCGTACAGGGGATCGTGAGTGAGCAGTTCTTC
-	TRBV7-2	TRBJ2-5	-	CASSLAVAVQETQYF	TGTGCCAGCAGCTTAGCCGTGGCGGTTCAAGAGACCCAGTACTTC